This record looks at one TCR beta chain sequence and its context. The data are from a study of shared clonotypes between healthy human individuals. The healthy adult donors were HIV-negative and reported no recent acute infections or vaccinations. Each subset's genomic DNA was split evenly across several immunoSEQ plates. Original analysis: Junction-only immunoSEQ data arrived without quality scores, meaning filtering differed. The method was immunoSEQ multiplex PCR; TCRdb's version includes in-frame clones alone and lacks a portion of them. V and J calls and clone size come straight from that table; D and trimming were deduced from the DNA. The data hold more than 2 million clones, with around 95% observed a single time. The clonotype was recovered from a man aged 18 to 35 in good health. Sequencing input: naive CD4+ T cells sorted from blood. Noted subset: CD45RA+ positively selected.

The CDR3 region is CASSPQDSPLGGYTF. The CDR3, as DNA: TGTGCCAGTAGTCCCCAGGACAGTCCGCTTGGAGGCTACACCTTC. V and J are TRBV19 and TRBJ1-2, with a possible D match to TRBD1 (6 bases). This CDR3 has 15 amino acids. CDR1 is LNHDA, CDR2 SQIVND, per germline (reference sequence). The germline V and J ends were trimmed by 5 bases and 8 bases, with 21 bases remaining between them.